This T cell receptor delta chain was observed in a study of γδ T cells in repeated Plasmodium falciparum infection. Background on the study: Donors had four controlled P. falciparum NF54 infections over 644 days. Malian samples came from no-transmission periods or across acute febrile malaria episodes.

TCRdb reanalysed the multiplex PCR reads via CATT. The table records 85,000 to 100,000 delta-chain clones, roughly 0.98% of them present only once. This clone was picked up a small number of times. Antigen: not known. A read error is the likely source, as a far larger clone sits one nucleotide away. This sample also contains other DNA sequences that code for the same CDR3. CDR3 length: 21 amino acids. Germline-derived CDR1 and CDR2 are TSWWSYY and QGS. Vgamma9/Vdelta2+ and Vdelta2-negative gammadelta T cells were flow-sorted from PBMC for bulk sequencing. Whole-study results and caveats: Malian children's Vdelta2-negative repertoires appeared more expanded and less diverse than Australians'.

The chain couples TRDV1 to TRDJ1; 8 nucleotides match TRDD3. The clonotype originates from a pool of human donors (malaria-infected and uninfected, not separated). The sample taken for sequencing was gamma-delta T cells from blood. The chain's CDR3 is CALGELRTYNRTGGCTDKLIF. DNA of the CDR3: TGTGCCCTTGGGGAACTAAGGACCTACAACCGAACTGGGGGTTGCACCGATAAACTCATCTTT.